This T cell receptor beta chain comes out of a study of cytotoxic CD8 clonotypes in ibrutinib-treated CLL. At the level of the study: IGHV unmutated 17; relapsed/refractory 11 to 12; treatment-naive around 14.

V dropped 5 bases and J dropped 7; count of bases not matched to a gene: 14. Germline CDR1 reads SNHLY; CDR2 reads FYNNEI. The CDR3 extends over 16 amino acids. Points on this clone: Its antigen is not known.

Assay: immunoSEQ multiplex PCR; the TCRdb copy retains only in-frame clones and omits some. The data hold over 130,000 clones, with around 84% observed a single time. Study findings and constraints: Treatment left the uncommon public clonotypes either contracted or stable in frequency.

The source was PBMCs, collected after 36 months of ibrutinib treatment. The rearrangement joins TRBV2 to TRBJ1-2, with 9 positions matching TRBD1. The TCR originated in a human donor with chronic lymphocytic leukemia. Here the CDR3 DNA reads TGTGCCAGCAGTAGCCCGCCGGGACAGGGAAGGATTGGCTACACCTTC. It yields the protein CASSSPPGQGRIGYTF.